This TCR beta chain was observed in a study of CD8+CD57+ T cells in acquired aplastic anemia. Genomic DNA constituted the template upon which TCR beta VDJ and CDR3 profiling was performed. TCRdb fed the reads into MiXCR, producing one record per CDR3 protein. The sample contains 16,000 or so distinct CDR3 sequences, roughly 37% of which appear only once. This clonotype showed up many times. Its target is unknown. Flow cytometry had shown expanded CD8+CD57+ cells in the patients chosen for sequencing. No therapy was given to patients before blood sampling. A bead step enriched CD8+CD57+ cells and gave a mean 1.6 ug DNA. Study-wide results and caveats: The diversity of CD8+CD57+ cells in patients was lower than that of total CD4+ and CD8+ pools. Patients and controls shared under 35 CD8+ CDR3 sequences, highly expressed in patients. For CD8+ Simpson's diversity, patients and controls showed no significant difference.

Sequences were obtained from CD8+CD57+ T cells sorted from PBMCs. This sample's subset: bead-enriched CD8+CD57+ effector memory T cells from SAA patients. The sequence was collected from a human donor with aplastic anemia.

CDR3 loop: CASSLNDLELATNEKLFF. As DNA, the CDR3 is TGTGCCAGCAGCTTAAACGACCTTGAACTTGCAACTAATGAAAAACTGTTTTTT. This chain links TRBV7-9 with TRBJ1-4; D is uncertain. Trimming took 2 bases from V and 0 from J, leaving 16 bases between them. Looked up from germline, CDR1 is SEHNR and CDR2 is FQNEAQ (reference sequence). The CDR3 loop spans 18 amino acids.